Sequencing of this T cell receptor beta chain was carried out in a study of T cell responses to AZD1222 COVID-19 vaccine (dated by TCRdb to the early 2020s). In the study overall: AZD1222 recipients given second doses at about 4 weeks or at about 12 weeks were pooled, since spike-specific TCR depth and breadth were not found to differ between the two schedules. TCR sequencing covered over 230 trial participants: 207 given two doses of AZD1222 and 26 given two doses of MenACWY control vaccine. Trial participants were enrolled by age into 18-55, 56-69 and 70-plus year subgroups, with roughly 160, 29 and 62 TCR-sequenced participants respectively.

CDR1 and CDR2 are read off the germline V gene as MNHEY and SVGAGI. The CDR3 contains 14 residues, cysteine and phenylalanine counted. The kept DNA is CDR3 alone, 42 bases in frame from the first base. Trimming costs V 2 bases and J 0 bases, and their ends lie 7 bases apart. What this sample's time point label stands for: baseline before first vaccination. Samples from vaccinated people were obtained from the UK trials COV001 and COV002, which included a single-blind randomized controlled phase 2/3 trial of AZD1222 (ChAdOx1 nCoV-19) in healthy adults. Trial participant PBMC samples were collected at day 0 and day 28 after the second dose for TCRbeta chain sequencing. This clone was counted a few times. There is no known antigen for this receptor. No base quality values were provided; no much bigger clone lies one nucleotide off. Summary of the overall study and its limitations: Conclusions about previously exposed vaccinees are limited, since just six or seven AZD1222 recipients were seropositive for SARS-CoV-2 at baseline. In the small 56-69-year group, the increase in depth fell short of significance, most likely because of low power. A significant rise in spike-specific TCR breadth and depth was observed after two AZD1222 doses relative to day 0 and relative to MenACWY recipients. Because no day 14 peak-response samples were available, repertoires were characterized only after the peak T cell response. Most participants were white British and females outnumbered males, and the authors suggested that clonal diversity may have been underestimated. Epitopes outside the regions mutated in the B.1.351 and B.1.1.7 variants were reportedly recognized by nearly half of the unique spike-specific TCRs. Vaccine-associated CD4 TCRs spanned the whole spike protein, with dominant responses in regions 160-218 and 743-854.

The CDR3 regions of human TCRbeta chains were analyzed by immunosequencing. The authors' analysis ran thus. TCRs in the repertoires were compared against a reference library of SARS-CoV-2-specific TCRs that had been generated with the MIRA antigen-specificity platform. Breadth was defined as the fraction of unique TCRs that were SARS-CoV-2-associated, and depth was defined as the fraction of total T cells that were SARS-CoV-2-associated. Using the MIRA data, every spike-specific TCR was mapped to the spike region that the TCR reacted to and assigned to either a CD4 or a CD8 class. Log10-transformed breadth and depth values were compared by one-way ANOVA with Sidak's multiple comparisons tests. Sourced from immuneACCESS, this table was stored by TCRdb with only in-frame sequences that have V and J called. A share of the clones is absent; for the studies checked, an unresolved V gene accounts for under half, and the remainder has no known explanation. V, J and clone size reflect that table, while D and trimming were determined from the DNA. For this sample the table gives around 81,000 clones, of which about 82% were detected only once. About 3.1% of the sample belongs to the ten largest clones.

Sequenced material: peripheral blood, taken on day 0 of AZD1222 vaccination. This chain joins TRBV6-5 to TRBJ1-1; the D region possibly corresponds to TRBD1 (5 bases align). The receptor's source is an adult in good health. CDR3 region: CASSYDSLNTEAFF. The sequenced DNA: TGTGCCAGCAGTTACGACAGTCTGAACACTGAAGCTTTCTTT.